This T cell receptor (beta chain) was recorded in a study of long-term antiretroviral therapy in people with HIV. With survey level as its setting, the immunoSEQ assay was v3.0. Here immunoSEQ multiplex PCR was the method, and the copy in TCRdb shows in-frame clones only, minus some. The sample records about 16,000 clones, about 71% being singletons. Broader study findings: Versus controls, repertoires in people with HIV had narrower CDR3 length ranges. Patients on ART gained diversity, which nonetheless stayed below transplant donor controls. The ART regimens used between about 2003 and 2018 may be less effective than current ones.

V was clipped by 0 bases and J by 5 bases, with 12 bases between them. Germline values: CDR1 SGHRS, CDR2 YFSETQ. There are 14 residues in the CDR3. On this clone itself: Its target is not known.

The material was unsorted PBMCs, obtained 1.5 years before starting antiretroviral therapy. The chain combines TRBV5-1 with TRBJ2-7; a possible D gene is TRBD2 (5 bases). This receptor was identified in a woman between 50 and 59 years old with HIV. CDR3 coding DNA: TGCGCCAGCAGCTTGGGGGGAGTGAGGGACGAGCAGTACTTC. Translation: CASSLGGVRDEQYF.